The rows below give T cell receptor beta chains drawn from one sample of a study of T cells in Graves' hyperthyroidism and ophthalmopathy. MiXCR was run by TCRdb on the multiplex PCR reads, yielding one entry per CDR3 protein. This table holds approximately 95,000 distinct CDR3 sequences, roughly 40% found once. The source material was peripheral blood or thyroid tissue (not recorded which). These receptors originate from a woman aged 25 to 45 with Graves' hyperthyroidism. Each CDR3 is given with its conserved first and last residue. D genes are given only for firm matches. Clone size is stated in some rows and not others, as once, few, many or a class when expanded.

>TRBV7-7|15|NA|TRBJ2-2|NA
CASSLVAANTGELSW
TGTGCTAGCAGCTTAGTAGCGGCGAACACCGGGGAGCTGTCTTGG
>TRBV20-1|13|NA|TRBJ1-4|NA
CSARGPGDEKLFF
TGCAGTGCTAGAGGGCCAGGGGATGAAAAACTGTTTTTT
>TRBV7-9|13|TRBD1|TRBJ2-5|NA
CASSPGTEETQYF
TGTGCCAGCAGTCCCGGGACAGAAGAGACCCAGTACTTC
>TRBV2|14|TRBD1|TRBJ2-3|many
CASSDGQGTDTQYF
TGTGCCAGCAGTGACGGACAGGGAACAGATACGCAGTATTTT
>TRBV10-3|13|TRBD1|TRBJ2-7|NA
CATRTGITYEQYF
TGTGCCACCCGGACAGGGATAACCTACGAGCAGTACTTC
>TRBV4-1|14|NA|TRBJ1-1|many
CASTELQLNTEAFF
TGCGCCAGCACGGAGCTACAGCTGAACACTGAAGCTTTCTTT
>TRBV4-1|17|NA|TRBJ2-6|many
CASLKGGLGSGANVLTF
TGCGCCAGCCTCAAGGGCGGGCTGGGCTCTGGGGCCAACGTCCTGACTTTC
>TRBV20-1|16|TRBD1|TRBJ1-5|many
CSARAQGARLNQPQHF
TGCAGTGCTAGAGCCCAGGGGGCGAGACTAAATCAGCCCCAGCATTTT
>TRBV2|12|NA|TRBJ2-7|NA
CARTKLAFEQYF
TGTGCCAGAACCAAACTAGCATTCGAGCAGTACTTC
>TRBV20-1|18|TRBD2|TRBJ2-5|many
CSARDVEREGLWQETQYF
TGCAGTGCTAGAGATGTCGAGCGGGAGGGCCTTTGGCAAGAGACCCAGTACTTC
>TRBV25-1|13|TRBD1|TRBJ1-6|NA
CASTSGGESPLHF
TGTGCCAGCACTTCAGGGGGCGAATCACCCCTCCACTTT
>TRBV7-9|16|NA|TRBJ1-1|many
CASSRGSGGENTEAFF
TGTGCCAGCAGCAGGGGGTCGGGAGGGGAGAACACTGAAGCTTTCTTT
>TRBV5-1|17|NA|TRBJ2-6|once
CASSLGDGGVWANVLTF
TGCGCCAGCAGCTTAGGGGACGGCGGGGTTTGGGCCAACGTCCTGACTTTC
>TRBV20-1|14|TRBD1|TRBJ1-3|few
CSATGTASGNTIYF
TGCAGTGCTACCGGGACAGCCTCTGGAAACACCATATATTTT
>TRBV7-9|17|TRBD2|TRBJ2-3|NA
CASSLFFGRADTDTQYF
TGTGCCAGCAGTTTATTTTTCGGGAGGGCCGACACAGATACGCAGTATTTT
>TRBV20-1|14|TRBD2|TRBJ2-7|NA
CSADPGLAVYEQYF
TGCAGTGCTGACCCGGGACTAGCGGTCTACGAGCAGTACTTC
>TRBV19|15|NA|TRBJ1-1|many
CASSMIGHSNTEAFF
TGTGCCAGTAGTATGATAGGGCATTCGAACACTGAAGCTTTCTTT
>TRBV6-1|13|NA|TRBJ1-2|NA
CASSELVDYGYTF
TGTGCCAGCAGTGAATTGGTGGACTATGGCTACACCTTC
>TRBV20-1|12|NA|TRBJ1-4|NA
CSATFDRRAAVF
TGCAGTGCTACCTTCGACAGGAGGGCGGCGGTTTTT
>TRBV15|15|NA|TRBJ1-3|NA
CATSRAGVSSDTIYF
TGTGCCACCAGCAGAGCAGGGGTCTCCTCTGACACCATATATTTT
>TRBV15|15|NA|TRBJ2-7|few
CATSTSTPNSYEQYF
TGTGCCACCAGCACCTCGACTCCCAACTCCTACGAGCAGTACTTT
>TRBV9|17|TRBD1|TRBJ2-3|once
CASSERPGQGSTDTQYF
TGTGCCAGCAGCGAGCGACCGGGACAGGGTAGCACAGATACGCAGTATTTT
>TRBV11-2|11|NA|TRBJ2-6|many
CASSHNNVLTF
TGTGCCAGCAGCCACAACAACGTCCTGACTTTC
>TRBV7-9|18|TRBD1|TRBJ1-6|NA
CASSPRGNTGTDSSPLHF
TGTGCCAGCAGCCCCAGGGGGAACACCGGGACAGACAGTTCACCCCTCCACTTT
>TRBV4-2|16|TRBD2|TRBJ2-2|many
CASSRTSGSNTGELFF
TGTGCCAGCAGCCGGACTAGCGGCTCGAACACCGGGGAGCTGTTTTTT
>TRBV20-1|13|TRBD2|TRBJ2-7|NA
CSARDSGIYEQYF
TGCAGTGCTAGGGATAGCGGGATCTACGAGCAGTACTTC